These 3 T cell receptor beta chains originate from one sample sequenced in a study of T cells in Graves' hyperthyroidism and ophthalmopathy. Using RNA transcripts as the source, TCR beta CDR3 regions were amplified. In the first-round RT-PCR of the TCR CDR3, the HTBI primer set was used. Each CDR3 protein is one row after TCRdb ran MiXCR on the multiplex PCR reads. This sample has 500,000 to 600,000 distinct CDR3 sequences; roughly 50% occur once, and the top ten carry under 20%. Sequenced: peripheral blood or thyroid tissue (not recorded which). The receptors here all came from an adult woman with Graves' disease, either hyperthyroidism or ophthalmopathy (not recorded which).

As concerns this clonotype: Here the CDR3 omits its conserved ending phenylalanine or tryptophan, so a read error is the likely source. No DNA is shown, since the ends of the CDR3 on it are uncertain; the CDR3 is the one TCRdb lists. The chain employs TRBV20-1 and TRBJ2-7. The V gene's germline CDR1 is DFQATT and CDR2 SNEGSKA (reference sequence). Ends included, the CDR3 has 9 residues. CDR3 loop: CSARESSIL.

This chain joins TRBV6-5 and TRBJ2-7; possible D gene TRBD2, 5 bases. CDR3 length equals 15 residues. The V gene lost 2 bases and the J gene lost 0 bases, with 11 bases spanning the gap. Germline CDR1 MNHEY, CDR2 SVGAGI. The CDR3 region has the DNA TGTGCCAGCAGTTACGTCAGCGGTAGCTCCTACGAGCAGTACTTC. Protein product: CASSYVSGSSYEQYF.

This clonotype was detected ten times or more. The chain uses TRBV4-1 and TRBJ2-7; 11 bases line up with TRBD2. V was clipped by 0 bases and J by 3 bases; unmatched bases: 7. The CDR3 runs 17 residues. The germline CDR1 and CDR2 sequences are MGHRA and YSYEKL. This chain's CDR3 is CASSQETSGKALYEQYF. The CDR3 nucleotides are TGCGCCAGCAGCCAAGAGACTAGCGGGAAGGCACTCTACGAGCAGTACTTC.